The rows below give T cell receptor beta chains drawn from one sample of a study of beta chain features in type 1 diabetes. Assay used: immunoSEQ multiplex PCR; TCRdb lists only in-frame clones, some missing. The table includes more than 250,000 clones, about 20% detected once. Sequenced material: naive CD4+ T cells from blood. These receptors all stem from a woman aged 40 to 55 with type 1 diabetes. The CDR3 runs from the conserved cysteine through the conserved F or W. The order of the fields is V gene, J gene, CDR3 protein.

V: TRBV27
J: TRBJ1-1
CDR3: CASSLWQGDTEAFF

V: TRBV5-1
J: TRBJ2-1
CDR3: CASSLAAGVNEQFF

V: TRBV29-1
J: TRBJ2-7
CDR3: CSVERGLEQYF

V: TRBV21-1
J: TRBJ2-5
CDR3: CASSKVPGEETQYF

V: TRBV2
J: TRBJ2-7
CDR3: CASSRRGYEQYF

V: TRBV25-1
J: TRBJ2-7
CDR3: CASSLTREQYF

V: TRBV2
J: TRBJ2-7
CDR3: CASSGEYEQYF

V: TRBV13
J: TRBJ2-2
CDR3: CASTRGRGTGELFF

V: TRBV5-4
J: TRBJ1-5
CDR3: CASSQGVGNQPQHF

V: TRBV5-1
J: TRBJ2-2
CDR3: CASSSGRNTGELFF

V: TRBV5-5
J: TRBJ2-5
CDR3: CASSLIFQETQYF

V: TRBV19
J: TRBJ2-1
CDR3: CASSISNEQFF

V: TRBV30
J: TRBJ1-2
CDR3: CAWHRESYTF

V: TRBV5-1
J: TRBJ2-7
CDR3: CASSWTGPSYEQYF

V: TRBV9
J: TRBJ2-1
CDR3: CASRPFPGLATDEQFF

V: TRBV28
J: TRBJ2-7
CDR3: CASRGNSYEQYF

V: TRBV6-1
J: TRBJ2-5
CDR3: CASSSPGTSVTTQHF

V: TRBV28
J: TRBJ2-6
CDR3: CASSLDPRGANVLTF

V: TRBV29-1
J: TRBJ2-1
CDR3: CSVVVFHNEQFF

V: TRBV5-4
J: TRBJ2-7
CDR3: CASSTREREQYF

V: TRBV2
J: TRBJ1-1
CDR3: CASSTGGAVNTEAFF

V: TRBV29-1
J: TRBJ2-3
CDR3: CSVLADHTDTQYF

V: TRBV10-3
J: TRBJ2-3
CDR3: CAISHKVGATDTQYF

V: TRBV7-2
J: TRBJ2-5
CDR3: CASSRQSLETQYF

V: TRBV18
J: TRBJ1-2
CDR3: CASSPMGQTDGYTF

V: TRBV5-1
J: TRBJ2-7
CDR3: CASSLVVGDEQYF